One T cell receptor (beta chain) is described in this entry. As yet, its antigen is unknown. The record originates from a study of CD8+ T cells in alopecia areata. Isolated RNA was reverse transcribed into cDNA used as the sequencing template. Generated by immunoSEQ multiplex PCR, the TCRdb table keeps only in-frame clones and is missing some. The top ten hold 0.75% to 0.9% of the sample, which has 75,000 to 100,000 clones, 35% to 45% seen once. General study points: An increase in clonality over normal scalp was evident in lesional scalp, especially alopecia totalis/universalis.

The junction had 1 base not matched to a gene; V was cut back by 2 bases and J by 6 bases. CDR3 length equals 15 residues. Germline values: CDR1 SGDLS, CDR2 YYNGEE. Specimen: CD4+ T cells sorted from blood. This TCR derives from a human donor with alopecia areata. The gene calls are TRBV9 and TRBJ2-1, with 14 bases identical to TRBD2. The CDR3 DNA sequence: TGTGCCAGCAGCGTCGGGACTAGCGGGAGCAATGAGCAGTTCTTC. Translation: CASSVGTSGSNEQFF.